These 3 T cell receptor beta chains originate from one sample sequenced in a study of T cell repertoires and HLA-DP antigens. No antigen is known for these receptors. The repertoire was sequenced with immunoSEQ multiplex PCR; TCRdb's copy has only in-frame clones and lacks some. The data hold roughly 110,000 clones, with approximately 92% observed a single time. Material for sequencing was CD4+ T cells from PBMCs. Source of these receptors: a woman between 18 and 29 years old in good health and CMV-seronegative.

This clone was seen once. The genes are TRBV11-2 and TRBJ1-1; no firm D call. V lost 1 base to trimming and J lost 6 bases, with 15 bases between them. CDR1 and CDR2 from the germline V gene are SGHAT and FQNNGV. The CDR3 extends over 15 amino acids. DNA for the CDR3: TGTGCCAGCAGCTTAGTTTCCCGTCGGGTTCCTGAAGCTTTCTTT. Translated, it gives CASSLVSRRVPEAFF.

The genes are TRBV19 and TRBJ2-1; possible D gene TRBD2, 5 bases. The CDR3 length is 15 residues. V lost 3 bases and J lost 0, with 9 bases in between. Germline V lookup: CDR1 LNHDA, CDR2 SQIVND (reference sequence). The CDR3 region is CASSIAGSSYNEQFF. CDR3 sequence (DNA): TGTGCCAGTAGTATCGCGGGCAGCTCCTACAATGAGCAGTTCTTC.

For the CDR3, the DNA is TGTGCCAGCAGGCCAGGGGGCGCGATTCTCTATGGCTACACCTTC. Its protein product is CASRPGGAILYGYTF. The chain links TRBV7-2 to TRBJ1-2, with 8 bases matching TRBD1. J lost 4 bases, V lost 6 bases, and 10 bases had no gene match. This CDR3 comprises 15 residues. Germline-derived CDR1 and CDR2 are SGHTA and FQGNSA.